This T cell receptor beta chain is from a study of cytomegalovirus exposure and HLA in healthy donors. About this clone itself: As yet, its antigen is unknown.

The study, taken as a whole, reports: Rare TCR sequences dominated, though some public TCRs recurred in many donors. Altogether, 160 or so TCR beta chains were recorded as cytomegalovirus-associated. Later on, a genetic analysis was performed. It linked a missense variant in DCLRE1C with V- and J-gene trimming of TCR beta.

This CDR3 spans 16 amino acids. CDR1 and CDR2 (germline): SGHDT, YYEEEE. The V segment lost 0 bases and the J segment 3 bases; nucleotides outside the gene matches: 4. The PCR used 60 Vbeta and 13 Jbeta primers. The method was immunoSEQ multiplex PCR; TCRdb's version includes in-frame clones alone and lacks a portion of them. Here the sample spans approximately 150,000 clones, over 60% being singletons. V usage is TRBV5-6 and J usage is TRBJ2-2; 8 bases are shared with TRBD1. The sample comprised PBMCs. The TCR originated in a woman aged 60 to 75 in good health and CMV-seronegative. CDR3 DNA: TGTGCCAGCAGCTTGGCAACAGGGGGATACACCGGGGAGCTGTTTTTT. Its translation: CASSLATGGYTGELFF.